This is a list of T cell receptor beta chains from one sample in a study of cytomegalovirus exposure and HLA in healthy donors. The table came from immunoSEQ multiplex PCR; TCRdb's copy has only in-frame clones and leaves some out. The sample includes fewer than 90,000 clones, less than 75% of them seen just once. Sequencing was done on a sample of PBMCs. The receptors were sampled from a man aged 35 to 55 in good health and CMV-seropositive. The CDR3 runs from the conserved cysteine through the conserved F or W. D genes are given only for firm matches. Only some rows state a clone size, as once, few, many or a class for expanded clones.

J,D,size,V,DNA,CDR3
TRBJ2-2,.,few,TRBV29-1,TGCAGCGTTGATGGCCAGGGCGGCGGGGAGCTGTTTTTT,CSVDGQGGGELFF
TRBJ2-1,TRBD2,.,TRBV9,TGTGCCAGCAGCGTAGGGCTAGCGGGAGCGAACAATGAGCAGTTCTTC,CASSVGLAGANNEQFF
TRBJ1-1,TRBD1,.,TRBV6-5,TGTGCCAGCAGTGACAGGGGGCCTGAAGCTTTCTTT,CASSDRGPEAFF
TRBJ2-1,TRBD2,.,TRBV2,TGTGCCAGCAGCCTAGCGGGGGGTCCATTCAATGAGCAGTTCTTC,CASSLAGGPFNEQFF
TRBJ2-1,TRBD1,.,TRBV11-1,TGTGCCAGCAGCTCGGGACAGGGAGGAAACAATGAGCAGTTCTTC,CASSSGQGGNNEQFF
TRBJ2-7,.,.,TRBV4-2,TGTGCCAGCAGCCTGAGGGCAGAAGTAAGCTCCTACGAGCAGTACTTC,CASSLRAEVSSYEQYF
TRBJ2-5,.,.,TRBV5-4,TGTGCCAGCAGCTTGGGGGGCCGGACGGAGACCCAGTACTTC,CASSLGGRTETQYF
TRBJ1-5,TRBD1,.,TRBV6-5,TGTGCCAGCAGAGACAGGGTTGATCAGCCCCAGCATTTT,CASRDRVDQPQHF
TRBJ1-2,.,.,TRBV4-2,TGTGCCAGCAGCCAAGAACGGGGGAGGGACTCCTATGGCTACACCTTC,CASSQERGRDSYGYTF
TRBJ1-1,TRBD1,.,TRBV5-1,TGCGCCAGCAGCCCCGGGACAGCGAACACTGAAGCTTTCTTT,CASSPGTANTEAFF
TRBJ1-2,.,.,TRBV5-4,TGTGCCAGCAGCTCCTGGGGGGTCTATGGCTACACCTTC,CASSSWGVYGYTF
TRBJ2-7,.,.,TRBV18,TGTGCCAGCTCACCACCTCTTACCTACGAGCAGTACTTC,CASSPPLTYEQYF
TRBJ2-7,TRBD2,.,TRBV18,TGTGCCAGCTCACCACCGCGGCTAGCGGGAGCCGAGCAGTACTTC,CASSPPRLAGAEQYF
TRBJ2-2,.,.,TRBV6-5,TGTGCCAGCAGCCGCGGGACGCTAAATACCGGGGAGCTGTTTTTT,CASSRGTLNTGELFF
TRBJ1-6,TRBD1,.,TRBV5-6,TGTGCCAGCAGCCCAGATAGGGGGCTGAATTCACCCCTCCACTTT,CASSPDRGLNSPLHF
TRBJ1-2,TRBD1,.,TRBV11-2,TGTGCCAGCCGCCCCGGGACAGTCTATGGCTACACCTTC,CASRPGTVYGYTF
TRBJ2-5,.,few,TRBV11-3,TGTGCCAGCAGCTTAGGACTGACAGGTCAAGAGACCCAGTACTTC,CASSLGLTGQETQYF
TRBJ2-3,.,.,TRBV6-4,TGTGCCAGCAGTGACTCAGGCAGGCGCACAGATACGCAGTATTTT,CASSDSGRRTDTQYF
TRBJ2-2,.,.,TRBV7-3,TGTGCCAGCAGCCTCCAGGAGGCCGGGGAGCTGTTTTTT,CASSLQEAGELFF
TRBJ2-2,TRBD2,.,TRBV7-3,TGTGCCAGCAGCTTAACTCAAGGGACTAGCGGGGGGGCCACCGGGGAGCTGTTTTTT,CASSLTQGTSGGATGELFF
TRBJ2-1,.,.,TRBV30,TGTGCCTGGAGTCAATCTGGGGAGTATGAGCAGTTCTTC,CAWSQSGEYEQFF
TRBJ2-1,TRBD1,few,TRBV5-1,TGCGCCAGCAGCTTGGTCGGACAGGTCGATTACAATGAGCAGTTCTTC,CASSLVGQVDYNEQFF
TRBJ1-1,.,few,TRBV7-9,TGTGCCAGCAGCTTAGCGCCGGCAGGGGAAAACACTGAAGCTTTCTTT,CASSLAPAGENTEAFF
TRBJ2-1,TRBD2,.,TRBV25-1,TGTGCCAGCAGTGAATTCTCAGCGGGAGCGGATGAGCAGTTCTTC,CASSEFSAGADEQFF
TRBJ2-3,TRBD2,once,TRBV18,TGTGCCAGCTTAAAAGGCGGAGCGGGAGTTCCGGCAGATACGCAGTATTTT,CASLKGGAGVPADTQYF
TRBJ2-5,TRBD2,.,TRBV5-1,TGCGCCAGCAGCCCGGGGGGGAGCGGCCAAGAGACCCAGTACTTC,CASSPGGSGQETQYF
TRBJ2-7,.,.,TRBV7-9,TGTGCCAGCAGCTTAGGTGTCAGTTTGACCTACGAGCAGTACTTC,CASSLGVSLTYEQYF
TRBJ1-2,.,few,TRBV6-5,TGTGCCAGCAGCCTCTACTACCAGGGGAATGGCTACACCTTC,CASSLYYQGNGYTF
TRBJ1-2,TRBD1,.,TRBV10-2,TGCGCCAGCGGAACCCAGGGGGGAAACTATGGCTACACCTTC,CASGTQGGNYGYTF
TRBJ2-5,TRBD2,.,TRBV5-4,TGTGCCAGCAGCTTGGGTGGGGGGACTAGCTTACGAGAGACCCAGTACTTC,CASSLGGGTSLRETQYF
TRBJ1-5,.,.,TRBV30,TGTGCCTGGGGGACTGATAGCAATCAGCCCCAGCATTTT,CAWGTDSNQPQHF
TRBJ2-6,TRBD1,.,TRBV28,TGTGCCAGCAGTCCCCGGGCAGGGGGCTTGTTTGGGGCCAACGTCCTGACTTTC,CASSPRAGGLFGANVLTF
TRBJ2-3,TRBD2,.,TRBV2,TGTGCCAGCAAGAGCGGGGGTGGCACAGATACGCAGTATTTT,CASKSGGGTDTQYF
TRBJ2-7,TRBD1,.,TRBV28,TGTGCCAGCAGTTCACTAAGGACAGGAGCCTACGAGCAGTACTTC,CASSSLRTGAYEQYF
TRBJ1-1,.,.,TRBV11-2,TGTGCCAGCAGCTTCGGACAGTTGCCTGAAGCTTTCTTT,CASSFGQLPEAFF
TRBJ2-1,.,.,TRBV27,TGTGCCAGCACCTTATTAGGGGACAATGAGCAGTTCTTC,CASTLLGDNEQFF
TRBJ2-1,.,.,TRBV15,TGTGCCACCAGCAGAGATCGAGGAAGGGAGCAGTTCTTC,CATSRDRGREQFF
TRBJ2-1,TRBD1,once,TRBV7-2,TGTGCCAGCAGCCTCCAGACAGGGGGCATGTATAGGGGTTTCTTC,CASSLQTGGMYRGFF
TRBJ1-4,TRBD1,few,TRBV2,TGTGCCAGCAGATATACAGGGGGAAAACTGTTTTTT,CASRYTGGKLFF
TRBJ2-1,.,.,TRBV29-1,TGCAGCGTTCTTTACGGTGAGCAGTTCTTC,CSVLYGEQFF
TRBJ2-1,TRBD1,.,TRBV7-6,TGTGCCAGCAGCCCCCGGGACAGGGGGCTGGATGAGCAGTTCTTC,CASSPRDRGLDEQFF